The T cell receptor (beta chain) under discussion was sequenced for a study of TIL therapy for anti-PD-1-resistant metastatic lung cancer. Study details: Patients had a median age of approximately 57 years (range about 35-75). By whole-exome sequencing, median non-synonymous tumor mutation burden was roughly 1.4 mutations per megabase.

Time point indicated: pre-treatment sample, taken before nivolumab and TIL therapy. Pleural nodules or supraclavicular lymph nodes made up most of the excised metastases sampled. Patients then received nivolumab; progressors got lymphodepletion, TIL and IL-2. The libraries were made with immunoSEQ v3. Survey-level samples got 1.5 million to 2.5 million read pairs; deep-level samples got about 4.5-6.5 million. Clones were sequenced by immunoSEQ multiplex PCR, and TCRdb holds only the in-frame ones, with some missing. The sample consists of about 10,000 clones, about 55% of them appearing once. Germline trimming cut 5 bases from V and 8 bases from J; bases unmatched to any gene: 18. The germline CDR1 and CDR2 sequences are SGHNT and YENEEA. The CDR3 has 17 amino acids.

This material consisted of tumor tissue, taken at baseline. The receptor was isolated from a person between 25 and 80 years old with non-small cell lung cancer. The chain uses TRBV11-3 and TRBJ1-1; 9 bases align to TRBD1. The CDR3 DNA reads TGTGCCAGCAGCGGCCATGCTGGGACAGGGCACTATTTCGAAGCTTTCTTT. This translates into CASSGHAGTGHYFEAFF.